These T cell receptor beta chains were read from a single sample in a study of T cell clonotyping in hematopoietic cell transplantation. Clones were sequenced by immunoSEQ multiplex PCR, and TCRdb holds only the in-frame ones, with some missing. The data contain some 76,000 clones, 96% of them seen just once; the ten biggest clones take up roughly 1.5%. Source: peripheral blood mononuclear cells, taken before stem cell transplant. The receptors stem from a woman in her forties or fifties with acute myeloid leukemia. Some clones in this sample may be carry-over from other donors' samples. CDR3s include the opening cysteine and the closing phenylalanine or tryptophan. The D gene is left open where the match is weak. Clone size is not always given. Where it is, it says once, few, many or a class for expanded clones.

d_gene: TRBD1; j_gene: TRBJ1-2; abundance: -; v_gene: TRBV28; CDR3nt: TGTGCCAGCAGCCGTGGACAGGACTATGGCTACACCTTC; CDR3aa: CASSRGQDYGYTF
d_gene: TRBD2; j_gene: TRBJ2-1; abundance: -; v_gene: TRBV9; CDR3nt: TGTGCCAGCAGCGTAGGCGGTAGCGGGGTAAACGAGCAGTTCTTC; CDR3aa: CASSVGGSGVNEQFF
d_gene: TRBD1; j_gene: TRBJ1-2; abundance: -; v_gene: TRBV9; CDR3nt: TGTGCCAGCCAGGGGGTGGGGTATGGCTACACCTTC; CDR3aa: CASQGVGYGYTF
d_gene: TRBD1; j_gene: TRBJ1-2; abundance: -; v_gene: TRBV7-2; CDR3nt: TGTGCCAGCAGCCCATCTGGGGGGACAGGGGGCCTATTCGAAGGCTACACCTTC; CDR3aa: CASSPSGGTGGLFEGYTF
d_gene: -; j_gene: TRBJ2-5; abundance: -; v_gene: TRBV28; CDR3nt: TGTGCCAGCAGTTTAGCCTCTCAAGAGACCCAGTACTTC; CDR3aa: CASSLASQETQYF
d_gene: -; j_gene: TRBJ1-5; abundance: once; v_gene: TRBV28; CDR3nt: TGTGCCAGCAGTTTAGTTCAAGGGGCGTACTATCAGCCCCAGCATTTT; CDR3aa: CASSLVQGAYYQPQHF
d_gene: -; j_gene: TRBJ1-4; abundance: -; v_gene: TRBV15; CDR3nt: TGTGCCACCAGCCGCATTAGGCATGGTAATGAAAAACTGTTTTTT; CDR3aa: CATSRIRHGNEKLFF
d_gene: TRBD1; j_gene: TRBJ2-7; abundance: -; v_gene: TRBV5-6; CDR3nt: TGTGCCAGCAGCTGGGACAGGGCCCACGAGCAGTACTTC; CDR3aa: CASSWDRAHEQYF
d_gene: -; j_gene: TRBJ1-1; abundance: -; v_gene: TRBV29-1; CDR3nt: TGCAGCGTTGAAGGGGCTGTACGCACTGAAGCTTTCTTT; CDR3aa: CSVEGAVRTEAFF
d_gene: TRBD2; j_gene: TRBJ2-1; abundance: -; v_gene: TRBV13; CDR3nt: TGTGCCAGCAACCCGGGAAGGGGAGGGAATGAGCAGTTCTTC; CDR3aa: CASNPGRGGNEQFF